A selection of T cell receptor beta chains follows, all from one sample in a study of blood T cells in healthy people across ages. MiXCR was run by TCRdb on the 5' RACE reads, yielding one entry per CDR3 protein. Found here are 1,800,000 or so distinct CDR3 sequences, around 40% of them singletons; the top ten hold 23%. Sequencing used blood. The receptors were gathered from a human donor in good health. CDR3s include the opening cysteine and the closing phenylalanine or tryptophan. Each record gives: J gene, clone size, V gene, D gene, CDR3 DNA, CDR3 protein. A D gene is named only where the DNA matches it firmly. Size tells how often a clone was seen (once, few, many) or the class of an expanded clone, and some rows leave it out.

J: TRBJ1-2; size: -; V: TRBV6-5; D: -; DNA: TGTGCCAGCAGTTTACAGAGGGAATGGGGCTACACCTTC; CDR3: CASSLQREWGYTF
J: TRBJ2-3; size: few; V: TRBV20-1; D: TRBD2; DNA: TGCAGTGCACCGGGACTAGCGGGGGGGCTGTCTAGCACAGATACGCAGTATTTT; CDR3: CSAPGLAGGLSSTDTQYF
J: TRBJ1-5; size: -; V: TRBV28; D: -; DNA: TGTGCCAGCAGTTTACGAGGAGGAAGGGAGGCAGATACGCAGCATTTT; CDR3: CASSLRGGREADTQHF
J: TRBJ2-7; size: -; V: TRBV29-1; D: -; DNA: TGCAGCGTTGAGGCAGGGGATTCTGACGAGCAGTACTTC; CDR3: CSVEAGDSDEQYF
J: TRBJ1-2; size: few; V: TRBV6-1; D: TRBD1; DNA: TGTGCCAGCAGTGAACGAAGGGACAGGGGCCACTATGGCTACACCTTC; CDR3: CASSERRDRGHYGYTF
J: TRBJ2-5; size: -; V: TRBV15; D: TRBD1; DNA: TGTGCCACCAGCAGAGGGACAGGGCAAGAGACCCAGTACTTC; CDR3: CATSRGTGQETQYF
J: TRBJ1-4; size: -; V: TRBV7-2; D: TRBD1; DNA: TGTGCCAGCAGCCCAGAGACAGGGTTGACGTATGAAAAACTGTTTTTT; CDR3: CASSPETGLTYEKLFF
J: TRBJ2-3; size: few; V: TRBV12-3/TRBV12-4; D: -; DNA: TGTGCCAGCAGTTTGATACACGAGGCAGATACGCAGTATTTT; CDR3: CASSLIHEADTQYF
J: TRBJ1-1; size: -; V: TRBV18; D: -; DNA: TGTGCCAGCTCACCGGGGGGGGTAGTAGACACTGAAGCTTTCTTT; CDR3: CASSPGGVVDTEAFF
J: TRBJ1-4; size: few; V: TRBV20-1; D: TRBD1; DNA: TGCAGTGCTAGACCCCCCCGGACAGGGATTGAAAAACTGTTTTTT; CDR3: CSARPPRTGIEKLFF
J: TRBJ1-1; size: -; V: TRBV20-1; D: -; DNA: TGCAGTGCTAGAGATTTCCGCAGGGCGGGGAACACTGAAGCTTTCTTT; CDR3: CSARDFRRAGNTEAFF
J: TRBJ1-4; size: -; V: TRBV7-9; D: TRBD1; DNA: TGTGCCAGCAGCCAATGGGGACAGGTTAATGAAAAACTGTTTTTT; CDR3: CASSQWGQVNEKLFF
J: TRBJ2-7; size: many; V: TRBV10-3; D: TRBD1; DNA: TGTGCCATCAGTCGACAGGGTAACTCCTACGAGCAGTACTTC; CDR3: CAISRQGNSYEQYF
J: TRBJ1-2; size: -; V: TRBV10-3; D: -; DNA: TGTGCCACCGAGCACGGAGGCTACACCTTC; CDR3: CATEHGGYTF
J: TRBJ2-5; size: few; V: TRBV7-6; D: TRBD2; DNA: TGTGCCAGCAGCACTAGCGGGGGGGCCGGTAGAGAGACCCAGTACTTC; CDR3: CASSTSGGAGRETQYF
J: TRBJ2-5; size: -; V: TRBV5-1; D: TRBD2; DNA: TGCGCCAGCAGCTCAGAAGCGGGGGGGATTCCGGAGACCCAGTACTTC; CDR3: CASSSEAGGIPETQYF
J: TRBJ1-1; size: few; V: TRBV4-3; D: -; DNA: TGCGCCAGCAGTAAGACAGTTGGAGCTGAAGCTTTCTTT; CDR3: CASSKTVGAEAFF
J: TRBJ2-1; size: many; V: TRBV12-3/TRBV12-4; D: -; DNA: TGTGCCAGCAGTTGGGCAGGGGTCTACAATGAGCAGTTCTTC; CDR3: CASSWAGVYNEQFF
J: TRBJ2-4; size: few; V: TRBV4-3; D: -; DNA: TGCGCCAGCAGCCAAGAATGGGGGGGCGTAACCAAAAACATTCAGTACTTC; CDR3: CASSQEWGGVTKNIQYF